This T cell receptor beta chain was captured by sequencing in a study of OX40 agonist ivuxolimab in advanced cancers. As for the study in general: In this trial design, patients received ivuxolimab intravenously at 0.01 to 10 mg/kg every 2 weeks.

Study-level results: Clonal expansion was seen in CD4+ and CD8+ blood T cells by week 6 at 0.1 to 3.0 mg/kg.

In regard to this clone: Its specificity is unknown.

Repertoires were generated with immunoSEQ multiplex PCR, while TCRdb's copy carries only in-frame clones and drops some. The repertoire holds around 50,000 clones, with 81% as singletons. Material: CD4+ or CD8+ T cells sorted from blood, obtained in a trial of the OX40 agonist ivuxolimab. The sequence derives from an adult with an advanced solid tumor such as melanoma, head and neck, liver or kidney cancer.

The CDR3 nucleotides read TGTGCCAGCAGCTCGCTCCTCCGGGTCCCCCACGAGCAGTACTTC. It translates to CASSSLLRVPHEQYF. J is TRBJ2-7 and V is TRBV11-3, with D hard to call. This CDR3 has 15 residues. The V and J ends lost 4 bases and 5 bases respectively, with 18 bases between them. Germline V gene lookup returns CDR1 SGHNT and CDR2 YENEEA.